A single sample is the source of the 13 T cell receptor beta chains below, sequenced in a study of T cell responses to AZD1222 COVID-19 vaccine. The method was immunoSEQ multiplex PCR; TCRdb's version includes in-frame clones alone and lacks a portion of them. Counted here are some 130,000 clones, 85% to 95% occurring once; the ten biggest clones make up approximately 1.6%. Sample: peripheral blood, taken on day 0 of AZD1222 vaccination. These receptors originate from an adult in good health.

The chain is built from TRBV12-3 or TRBV12-4 and TRBJ2-2; D uncertain. There are 13 residues in the CDR3. V was trimmed by 0 bases and J by 5 bases, leaving 4 bases between them. The CDR3 DNA reads as TGTGCCAGCAGTTTAGCGGAGACCGGGGAGCTGTTTTTT. Protein sequence: CASSLAETGELFF.

The chain links TRBV24-1 to TRBJ1-2; tentatively, D is TRBD1 (5 bases). Trimming took off 3 bases at V and 4 bases at J, with 17 bases between the two ends. Germline assignment: CDR1 KGHDR and CDR2 SFDVKD. The CDR3 has 16 residues. CDR3 in DNA: TGTGCCACCAGTGATCCGTGGGGAGGGGACGGCTATGGCTACACCTTC. Translated, it gives CATSDPWGGDGYGYTF.

The chain has TRBV7-9 and TRBJ1-4, with D hard to call. Trimming took 1 base from V and 5 from J, leaving 11 bases between them. This CDR3 is 15 amino acids long. CDR1 and CDR2 from the germline V gene are SEHNR and FQNEAQ (reference sequence). Here the CDR3 reads CASSLGAGSNEKLFF. DNA for the CDR3: TGTGCCAGCAGCTTAGGGGCGGGGTCAAATGAAAAACTGTTTTTT.

The chain links TRBV18 to TRBJ1-1; D is unresolved. CDR3 length: 16 amino acids. Germline V CDR1 and CDR2: KGHSH, LQKENI. Trimming left V 0 bases short and J 0 bases short, with 11 bases between. The CDR3 DNA reads TGTGCCAGCTCACCACCGCGGGCCAACATGAACACTGAAGCTTTCTTT. This codes for CASSPPRANMNTEAFF.

This clone was recorded only once. This rearrangement joins TRBV19 to TRBJ1-4; D is undetermined. Trimming took 3 bases from V and 8 from J, leaving 7 bases between them. From germline, CDR1 is LNHDA and CDR2 SQIVND (reference sequence). There are 12 residues in the CDR3. The CDR3 sequence is CASSIPQEKLFF. The CDR3 DNA follows: TGTGCCAGTAGTATCCCGCAGGAAAAACTGTTTTTT.

The gene calls are TRBV19 and TRBJ1-2; D is possibly TRBD1 (6 bases). CDR1 and CDR2 (germline): LNHDA, SQIVND (reference sequence). V lost 6 bases and J lost 4, with 12 bases in between. This CDR3 is built from 13 residues. The CDR3 sequence is CASSPQGAYGYTF. DNA of the CDR3: TGTGCCAGTAGCCCACAGGGAGCCTATGGCTACACCTTC.

J is TRBJ1-2 and V is TRBV14; no clear D gene. Looked up from germline, CDR1 is SGHDN and CDR2 is FVKESK. Between the trimmed V and J ends, which lost 0 bases and 8 bases, there was a span of 22 bases. The CDR3 runs to 17 residues. The CDR3 is CASSQDSGLGSHFGYTF. CDR3 DNA sequence: TGTGCCAGCAGCCAAGATAGTGGTTTGGGTTCGCACTTCGGCTACACCTTC. The variable domain in full, completed from reference TRBV14 and TRBJ1-2, reads EAGVTQFPSHSVIEKGQTVTLRCDPISGHDNLYWYRRVMGKEIKFLLHFVKESKQDESGMPNNRFLAERTGGTYSTLKVQPAELEDSGVYFCASSQDSGLGSHFGYTFGSGTRLTVV.

The rearrangement links TRBV7-6 to TRBJ1-5; D is undetermined. The CDR3 has 15 amino acids. V lost 4 bases and J 2 bases, leaving 12 bases between the germline ends. Per germline, CDR1 SGHVS and CDR2 FNYEAQ. The CDR3: CASSSLGPGNQPQHF. The CDR3 region has the DNA TGTGCCAGCAGCTCTTTGGGTCCGGGCAATCAGCCCCAGCATTTT. Full variable domain (rest looked up from reference TRBV7-6 and TRBJ1-5): GAGVSQSPRYKVTKRGQDVALRCDPISGHVSLYWYRQALGQGPEFLTYFNYEAQQDKSGLPNDRFSAERPEGSISTLTIQRTEQRDSAMYRCASSSLGPGNQPQHFGDGTRLSIL.

The chain uses TRBV6-5 and TRBJ2-7; 7 nucleotides align to TRBD2. The germline gives CDR1 MNHEY, CDR2 SVGAGI. This CDR3 is 14 amino acids long. V shed 8 bases and J 5 bases; nucleotides not matched to a gene: 12. CDR3 in amino acids: CASSLAGDSDEQYF. CDR3 nucleotides: TGTGCCAGCTCGTTGGCGGGAGATTCCGACGAGCAGTACTTC.

This chain connects TRBV5-6 to TRBJ2-1; D gene ambiguous. The V gene lost 1 base and the J gene lost 10 bases, with 9 bases spanning the gap. The CDR3 runs 12 residues. Germline V CDR1 and CDR2: SGHDT, YYEEEE. CDR3 loop: CASSLRSREQFF. The CDR3 bases are TGTGCCAGCAGCTTGCGGAGTAGGGAGCAGTTCTTC. Using reference TRBV5-6 and TRBJ2-1 for the parts outside the CDR3, the full variable domain is DAGVTQSPTHLIKTRGQQVTLRCSPKSGHDTVSWYQQALGQGPQFIFQYYEEEERQRGNFPDRFSGHQFPNYSSELNVNALLLGDSALYLCASSLRSREQFFGPGTRLTVL.

This chain connects TRBV28 to TRBJ1-1; D gene ambiguous. The CDR3 extends over 14 amino acids. Germline CDR1 reads MDHEN; CDR2 reads SYDVKM. The V end lost 6 bases, the J end lost 1 base, and 12 bases lay between the germline ends. The CDR3 loop reads CASRGRPQNTEAFF. The CDR3 DNA reads as TGTGCCAGCAGAGGACGGCCCCAGAACACTGAAGCTTTCTTT.

The rearrangement uses TRBV5-6 and TRBJ1-2; tentative D call: TRBD1 (5 bases). Germline V lookup: CDR1 SGHDT, CDR2 YYEEEE. The CDR3 loop spans 18 amino acids. Trimming removed 3 bases from V and 2 bases from J, with 23 bases in between. CDR3 in DNA: TGTGCCAGCAGCTACGGCCGGGGGGTCCGCTCCACCAACTATGGCTACACCTTC. Translating it yields CASSYGRGVRSTNYGYTF.

The chain combines TRBV19 with TRBJ2-2, with 13 bases identical to TRBD2. CDR3 length: 16 residues. With 6 bases clipped from V and 5 bases from J, the junction kept 6 bases outside the gene matches. Germline CDR1 and CDR2: LNHDA and SQIVND (reference sequence). In DNA, the CDR3 is TGTGCCAGTAGGACTAGCGGGGGGTCGGGGACCGGGGAGCTGTTTTTT. Protein product: CASRTSGGSGTGELFF.